The 6 T cell receptor beta chains below come from one sample, sequenced in a study of blood T cell repertoires in COVID-19. Here immunoSEQ multiplex PCR was the method, and the copy in TCRdb shows in-frame clones only, minus some. The repertoire consists of roughly 250,000 clones, with approximately 90% occurring once and the leading ten covering roughly 3.3%. The sequencing input was peripheral blood. Receptors originate from a woman between 40 and 55 years old with acute or convalescent COVID-19.

V is TRBV5-6 and J is TRBJ2-5; D is undetermined. Between the trimmed V and J ends, which lost 0 bases and 5 bases, there was a span of 8 bases. Germline-derived CDR1 and CDR2 are SGHDT and YYEEEE. The CDR3 runs to 13 residues. CDR3 nucleotide sequence: TGTGCCAGCAGCTTGGCCCGTTTGGAGACCCAGTACTTC. Amino acids: CASSLARLETQYF.

The V and J genes are TRBV19 and TRBJ2-5; tentative D call: TRBD2 (5 bases). The germline gives CDR1 LNHDA, CDR2 SQIVND (reference sequence). V lost 9 bases and J lost 2, with 13 bases in between. The CDR3 is 13 amino acids. The CDR3 loop reads CASKPDSQETQYF. The CDR3 DNA sequence: TGTGCCAGCAAACCGGACTCACAAGAGACCCAGTACTTC.

In nucleotides, the CDR3 is TGTGCCAGCTCACCGTCAGGGGCGGCGGGCAATCAGCCCCAGCATTTT. This encodes CASSPSGAAGNQPQHF. The rearrangement joins TRBV18 to TRBJ1-5; possible D gene TRBD1, 6 bases. V lost 3 bases and J lost 2, with 14 bases in between. The CDR3 has 16 amino acids. Per the germline V gene, CDR1 is KGHSH and CDR2 is LQKENI.

This clone has just a few counts. The J gene is TRBJ1-1, the V gene TRBV29-1, with D perhaps TRBD1 (5 bases). The CDR3 contains 12 residues. Trimming cost V 2 bases and J 4 bases, with 8 bases left between them. The germline V gene encodes CDR1 SQVTM and CDR2 ANQGSEA. CDR3 residues: CSVEKGATEAFF. The CDR3 DNA follows: TGCAGCGTTGAAAAAGGGGCCACTGAAGCTTTCTTT.

This chain links TRBV4-2 with TRBJ2-5, with 8 bases fitting TRBD2. J lost 0 bases, V lost 1 base, and 10 bases had no gene match. CDR3 length: 18 residues. The germline V gene has CDR1 LGHNA and CDR2 YNFKEQ. This chain's CDR3 is CASSQAQVGSGDQETQYF. The CDR3 nucleotides read TGTGCCAGCAGCCAAGCACAAGTCGGTAGCGGGGACCAAGAGACCCAGTACTTC.

This chain links TRBV6-5 with TRBJ2-1; 15 nucleotides agree with TRBD2. The CDR3 is made up of 14 amino acids. CDR1 is MNHEY, CDR2 SVGAGI, per germline. The junction had 1 base not matched to a gene; V was cut back by 6 bases and J by 7 bases. This CDR3 is CASSGLAGGNEQFF. Here the CDR3 DNA reads TGTGCCAGCAGCGGACTAGCGGGGGGGAATGAGCAGTTCTTC.